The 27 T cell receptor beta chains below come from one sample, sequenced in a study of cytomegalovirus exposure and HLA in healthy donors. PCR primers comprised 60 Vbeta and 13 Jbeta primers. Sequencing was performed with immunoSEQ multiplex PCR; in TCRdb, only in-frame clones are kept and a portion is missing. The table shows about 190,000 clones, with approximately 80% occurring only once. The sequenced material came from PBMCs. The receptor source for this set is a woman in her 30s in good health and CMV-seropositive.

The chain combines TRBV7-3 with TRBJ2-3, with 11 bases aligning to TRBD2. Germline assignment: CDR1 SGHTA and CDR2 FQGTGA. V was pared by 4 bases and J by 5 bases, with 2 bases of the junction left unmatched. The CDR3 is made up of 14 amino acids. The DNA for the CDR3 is TGTGCCAGCAGCTCCGGGACTAGCGGAGATACGCAGTATTTT. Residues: CASSSGTSGDTQYF.

CDR3 amino acids: CATHRDSLYGYTF. The CDR3 nucleotides read TGTGCCACCCACCGGGACAGCCTCTATGGCTACACCTTC. This sequence joins TRBV19 and TRBJ1-2; 7 positions match TRBD1. The CDR3 has 13 residues. Germline lookup yields CDR1 LNHDA and CDR2 SQIVND (reference sequence). V shed 10 bases, J shed 4 bases, and the junction held 9 bases outside the gene matches.

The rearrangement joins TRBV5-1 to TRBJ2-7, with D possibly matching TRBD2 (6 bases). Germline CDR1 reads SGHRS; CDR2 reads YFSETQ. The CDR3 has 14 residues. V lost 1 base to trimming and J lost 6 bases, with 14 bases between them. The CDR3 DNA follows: TGCGCCAGCAGCTTGAATCAGGTGGGACTCGAGCAGTACTTC. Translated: CASSLNQVGLEQYF. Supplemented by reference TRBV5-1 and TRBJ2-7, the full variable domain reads KAGVTQTPRYLIKTRGQQVTLSCSPISGHRSVSWYQQTPGQGLQFLFEYFSETQRNKGNFPGRFSGRQFSNSRSEMNVSTLELGDSALYLCASSLNQVGLEQYFGPGTRLTVT.

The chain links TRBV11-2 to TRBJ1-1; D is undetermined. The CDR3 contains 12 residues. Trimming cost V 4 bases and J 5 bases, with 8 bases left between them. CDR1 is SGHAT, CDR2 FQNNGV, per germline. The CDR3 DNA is TGTGCCAGCAGCTCCCAAACAACTGAAGCTTTCTTT. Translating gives CASSSQTTEAFF.

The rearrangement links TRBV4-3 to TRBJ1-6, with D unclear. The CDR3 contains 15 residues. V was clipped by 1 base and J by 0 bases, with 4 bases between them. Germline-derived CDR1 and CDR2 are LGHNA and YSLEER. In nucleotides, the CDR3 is TGCGCCAGCAGCCAAGGGAGCTCCTATAATTCACCCCTCCACTTT. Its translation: CASSQGSSYNSPLHF.

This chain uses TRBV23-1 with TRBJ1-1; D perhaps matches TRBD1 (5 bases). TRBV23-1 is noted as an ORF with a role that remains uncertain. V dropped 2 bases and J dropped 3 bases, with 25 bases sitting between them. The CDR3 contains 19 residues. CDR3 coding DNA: TGCGCCAGCAGTCAAGAACCCCGAACAGGACGGGAGGGATACACTGAAGCTTTCTTT. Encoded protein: CASSQEPRTGREGYTEAFF.

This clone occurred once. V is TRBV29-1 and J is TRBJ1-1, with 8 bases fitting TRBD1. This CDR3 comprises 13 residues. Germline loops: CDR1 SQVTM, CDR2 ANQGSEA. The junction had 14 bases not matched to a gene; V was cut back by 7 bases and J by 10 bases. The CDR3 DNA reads TGCAGCGCGGGGACAGGCTCGGGAATTGGAGCTTTCTTT. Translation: CSAGTGSGIGAFF.

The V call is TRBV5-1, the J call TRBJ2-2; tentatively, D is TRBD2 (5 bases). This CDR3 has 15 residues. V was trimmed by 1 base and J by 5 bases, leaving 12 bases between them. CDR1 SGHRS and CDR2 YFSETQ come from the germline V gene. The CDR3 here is CASSLQAGGTGELFF. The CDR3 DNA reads TGCGCCAGCAGCTTGCAGGCTGGCGGGACCGGGGAGCTGTTTTTT.

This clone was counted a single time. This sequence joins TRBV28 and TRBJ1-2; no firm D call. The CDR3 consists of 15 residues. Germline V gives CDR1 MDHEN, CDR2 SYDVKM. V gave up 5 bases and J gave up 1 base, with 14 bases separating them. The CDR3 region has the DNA TGTGCCAGCAGTCCCGGTGGGAGTTTTAACTATGGCTACACCTTC. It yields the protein CASSPGGSFNYGYTF.

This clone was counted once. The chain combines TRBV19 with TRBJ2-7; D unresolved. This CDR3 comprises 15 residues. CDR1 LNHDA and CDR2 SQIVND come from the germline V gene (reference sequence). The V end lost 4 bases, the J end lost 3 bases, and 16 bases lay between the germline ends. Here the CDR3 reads CASSRSGEGLYEQYF. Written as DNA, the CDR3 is TGTGCCAGTAGTAGGTCCGGAGAAGGCCTCTACGAGCAGTACTTC. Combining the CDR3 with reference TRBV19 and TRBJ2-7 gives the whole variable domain DGGITQSPKYLFRKEGQNVTLSCEQNLNHDAMYWYRQDPGQGLRLIYYSQIVNDFQKGDIAEGYSVSREKKESFPLTVTSAQKNPTAFYLCASSRSGEGLYEQYFGPGTRLTVT.

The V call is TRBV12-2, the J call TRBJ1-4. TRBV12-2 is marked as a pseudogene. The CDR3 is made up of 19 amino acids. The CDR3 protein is CASPVPDPLRGEGNEKLFF. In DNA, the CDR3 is TGTGCAAGTCCCGTACCTGATCCTTTGCGGGGGGAAGGCAATGAAAAACTGTTTTTT.

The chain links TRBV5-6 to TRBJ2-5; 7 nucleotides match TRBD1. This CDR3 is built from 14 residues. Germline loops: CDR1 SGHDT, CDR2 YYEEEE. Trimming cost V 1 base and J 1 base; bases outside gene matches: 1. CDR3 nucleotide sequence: TGTGCCAGCAGCTTGACAGGGGCCCAAGAGACCCAGTACTTC. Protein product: CASSLTGAQETQYF.

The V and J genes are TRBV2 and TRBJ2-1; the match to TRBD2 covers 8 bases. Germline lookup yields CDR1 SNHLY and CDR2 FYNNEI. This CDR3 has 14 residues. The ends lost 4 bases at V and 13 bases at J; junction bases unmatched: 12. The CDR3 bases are TGTGCCAGCAGTGCCCGGGAGGGGGTGAGTGAACAGTTCTTC. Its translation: CASSAREGVSEQFF.

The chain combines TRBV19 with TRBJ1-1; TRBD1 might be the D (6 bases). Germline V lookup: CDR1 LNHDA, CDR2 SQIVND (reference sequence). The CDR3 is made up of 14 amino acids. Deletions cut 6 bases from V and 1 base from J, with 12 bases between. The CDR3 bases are TGTGCCAGTAGAACCCGGGACAAGAACACTGAAGCTTTCTTT. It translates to CASRTRDKNTEAFF.

The CDR3 DNA follows: TGTGCCAGTAGTAGGGAACAGGGTTACAACAATCAGCCCCAGCATTTT. Translating gives CASSREQGYNNQPQHF. This chain uses TRBV19 with TRBJ1-5; weak D call: TRBD1 (6 bases). This CDR3 has 16 amino acids. Germline CDR1 reads LNHDA; CDR2 reads SQIVND (reference sequence). V was cut by 4 bases and J by 3 bases, with 16 bases left in between.

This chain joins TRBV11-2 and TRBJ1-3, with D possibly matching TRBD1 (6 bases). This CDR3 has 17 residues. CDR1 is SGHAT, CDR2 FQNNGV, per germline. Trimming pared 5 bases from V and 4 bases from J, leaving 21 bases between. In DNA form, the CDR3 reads TGTGCCAGCAGCCCCGCCCGAGGGGGGGCGGGGGGAAACACCATATATTTT. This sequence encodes CASSPARGGAGGNTIYF.

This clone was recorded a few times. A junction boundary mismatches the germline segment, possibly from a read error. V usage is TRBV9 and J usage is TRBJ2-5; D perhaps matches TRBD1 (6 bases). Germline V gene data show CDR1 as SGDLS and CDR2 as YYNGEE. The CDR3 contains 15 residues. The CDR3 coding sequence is TGTGCCAGCAACGTAGAAGGCAGGGGCTTTCAGACCCAGTACTTC. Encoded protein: CASNVEGRGFQTQYF.

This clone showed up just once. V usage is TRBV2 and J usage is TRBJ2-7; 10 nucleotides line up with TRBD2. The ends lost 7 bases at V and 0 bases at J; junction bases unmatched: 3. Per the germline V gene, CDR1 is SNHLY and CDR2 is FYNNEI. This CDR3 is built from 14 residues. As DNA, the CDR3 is TGTGCCAGCATGCGGACTAGCGGCTCCTACGAGCAGTACTTC. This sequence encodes CASMRTSGSYEQYF.

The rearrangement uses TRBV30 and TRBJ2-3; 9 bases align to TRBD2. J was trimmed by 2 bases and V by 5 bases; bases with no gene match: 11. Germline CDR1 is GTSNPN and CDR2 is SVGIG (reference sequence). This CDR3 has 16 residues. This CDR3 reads CAWDGAGGPSTDTQYF. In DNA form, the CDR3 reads TGTGCCTGGGACGGAGCGGGAGGTCCTTCCACAGATACGCAGTATTTT.

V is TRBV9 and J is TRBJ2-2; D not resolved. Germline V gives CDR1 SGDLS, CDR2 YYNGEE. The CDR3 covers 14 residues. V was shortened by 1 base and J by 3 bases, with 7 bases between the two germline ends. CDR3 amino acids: CASSVLEDTGELFF. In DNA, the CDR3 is TGTGCCAGCAGCGTACTCGAGGACACCGGGGAGCTGTTTTTT.

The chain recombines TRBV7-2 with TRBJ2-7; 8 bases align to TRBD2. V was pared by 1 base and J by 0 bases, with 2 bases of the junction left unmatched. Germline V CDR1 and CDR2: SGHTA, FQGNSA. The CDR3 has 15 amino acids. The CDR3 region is CASSLGGRSSYEQYF. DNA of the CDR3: TGTGCCAGCAGCTTAGGCGGGAGGAGCTCCTACGAGCAGTACTTC.

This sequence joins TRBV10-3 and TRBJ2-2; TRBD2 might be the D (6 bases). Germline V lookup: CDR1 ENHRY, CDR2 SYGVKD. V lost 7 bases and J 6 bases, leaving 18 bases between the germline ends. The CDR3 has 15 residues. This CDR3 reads CAINSGRTNPGELFF. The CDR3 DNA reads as TGTGCCATCAATTCGGGCAGGACTAACCCCGGGGAGCTGTTTTTT.

The CDR3 here is CASSQDREGTRLGKNIQYF. The DNA for the CDR3 is TGCGCCAGCAGCCAAGATCGGGAGGGTACGCGCCTAGGCAAAAACATTCAGTACTTC. The V and J genes are TRBV4-1 and TRBJ2-4; 8 nucleotides align to TRBD2. The CDR3 contains 19 residues. The junction had 13 bases not matched to a gene; V was cut back by 0 bases and J by 3 bases. CDR1 and CDR2 from the germline V gene are MGHRA and YSYEKL.

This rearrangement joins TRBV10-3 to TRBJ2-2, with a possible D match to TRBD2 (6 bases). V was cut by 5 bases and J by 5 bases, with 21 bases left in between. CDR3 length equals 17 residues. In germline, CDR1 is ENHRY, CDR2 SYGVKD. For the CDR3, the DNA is TGTGCCATCAGTTCCCTGGGTGACGGGAGTGGTACCGGGGAGCTGTTTTTT. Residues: CAISSLGDGSGTGELFF.

The CDR3 bases are TGCGCCAGCAGCTTGAGACAGGAACCCTTAGCTAACTATGGCTACACCTTC. Translating gives CASSLRQEPLANYGYTF. The chain is built from TRBV5-1 and TRBJ1-2; D is perhaps TRBD1 (6 bases). Germline assignment: CDR1 SGHRS and CDR2 YFSETQ. This CDR3 comprises 17 residues. V was pared by 1 base and J by 0 bases, with 16 bases between.

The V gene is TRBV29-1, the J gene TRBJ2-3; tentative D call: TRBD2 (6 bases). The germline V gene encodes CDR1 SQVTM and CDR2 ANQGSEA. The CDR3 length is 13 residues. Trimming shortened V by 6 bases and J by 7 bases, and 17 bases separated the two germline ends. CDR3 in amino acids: CSVTSAGGNTQYF. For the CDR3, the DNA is TGCAGCGTAACGTCGGCCGGCGGGAATACGCAGTATTTT.

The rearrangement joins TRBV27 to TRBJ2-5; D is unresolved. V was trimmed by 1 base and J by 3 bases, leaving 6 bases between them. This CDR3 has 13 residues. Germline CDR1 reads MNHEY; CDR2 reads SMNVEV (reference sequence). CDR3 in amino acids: CASSLWSEETQYF. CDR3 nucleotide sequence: TGTGCCAGCAGTTTATGGTCAGAAGAGACCCAGTACTTC.